This entry lists 16 T cell receptor beta chains sequenced from one sample in a study of T cells after yellow fever vaccination. TCRdb itself ran the 5' RACE reads through MiXCR, one entry per CDR3 protein. The sample has under 550,000 distinct CDR3 sequences, around a fifth seen once. The sequences come from PBMCs, collected roughly 20 days after the first yellow fever vaccination. The receptors come from a man aged 18 to 30 who received the YFV17D yellow fever vaccine.

This clonotype was seen a few times. The chain carries TRBV11-1 and TRBJ1-6; 7 bases align to TRBD1. The germline CDR1 and CDR2 sequences are SGHAT and FQDESV (reference sequence). This CDR3 spans 18 amino acids. V gave up 5 bases and J gave up 3 bases; unmatched junction bases: 13. The CDR3 region has the DNA TGTGCCAGCAGCCCAGGACAGGCCGCCGGGGTCTATAATTCACCCCTCCACTTT. It codes for CASSPGQAAGVYNSPLHF.

This chain joins TRBV11-3 and TRBJ2-1; possible D gene TRBD2, 6 bases. CDR1 is SGHNT and CDR2 is YENEEA in the germline V gene. The CDR3 extends over 14 amino acids. V was clipped by 1 base and J by 8 bases, with 12 bases between them. CDR3 in DNA: TGTGCCAGCAGCTTAGTCCGGGGGTCGGATGAGCAGTTCTTC. Translated: CASSLVRGSDEQFF.

This rearrangement joins TRBV5-6 to TRBJ2-7; 7 bases are a match to TRBD1. J gave up 6 bases and V 3 bases, and 0 bases lay outside the gene matches. Germline V CDR1 and CDR2: SGHDT, YYEEEE. The CDR3 covers 11 residues. Here the CDR3 DNA reads TGTGCCAGCAGCTGGGACAGCGAGCAGTACTTC. Its protein is CASSWDSEQYF.

Only a few counts were recorded for this clonotype. The V call is TRBV28, the J call TRBJ1-2; a possible D gene is TRBD1 (6 bases). The V gene lost 6 bases and the J gene lost 0 bases, with 11 bases spanning the gap. This CDR3 comprises 14 residues. The germline gives CDR1 MDHEN, CDR2 SYDVKM. Written as DNA, the CDR3 is TGTGCCAGCAGGTACAGGGCCTCTAACTATGGCTACACCTTC. This translates into CASRYRASNYGYTF.

This clonotype was picked up a small number of times. The chain links TRBV11-3 to TRBJ2-7; the D gene is possibly TRBD1 (6 bases). The length of the CDR3 is 14 residues. Trimming took off 5 bases at V and 6 bases at J, with 17 bases between the two ends. CDR1 and CDR2 from the germline V gene are SGHNT and YENEEA. DNA for the CDR3: TGTGCCAGCAGCCAGGGACACTATGGTGGCGAGCAGTACTTC. This translates into CASSQGHYGGEQYF.

The genes are TRBV4-2 and TRBJ2-7, with TRBD2 matching over 8 bases. In germline, CDR1 is LGHNA, CDR2 YNFKEQ. This CDR3 is 13 amino acids long. V lost 8 bases, J lost 3 bases, and 6 bases stayed unmatched. For the CDR3, the DNA is TGTGCCAGCGGAGCGGGGGATGTCTACGAGCAGTACTTC. It specifies CASGAGDVYEQYF.

This clonotype occurred many times. The chain combines TRBV27 with TRBJ2-5, with D unresolved. Germline CDR1 reads MNHEY; CDR2 reads SMNVEV (reference sequence). V was clipped by 4 bases and J by 1 base, with 13 bases between them. There are 15 residues in the CDR3. CDR3 nucleotide sequence: TGTGCCAGCAGTTCCCCCGACTGGGGCCAAGAGACCCAGTACTTC. This gives the protein CASSSPDWGQETQYF.

The gene calls are TRBV7-9 and TRBJ2-7; no clear D. CDR1 SEHNR and CDR2 FQNEAQ come from the germline V gene (reference sequence). The CDR3 covers 11 residues. Between the trimmed V and J ends, which lost 4 bases and 3 bases, there was a span of 4 bases. The CDR3 loop is CASSSIYEQYV. Written as DNA, the CDR3 is TGTGCCAGCAGCTCGATCTACGAGCAGTACGTC.

The rearrangement links TRBV4-1 to TRBJ2-1; 8 bases fit TRBD2. CDR3 length: 17 amino acids. The V and J ends lost 3 bases and 10 bases, in that order; junction bases with no gene match: 17. Per germline, CDR1 MGHRA and CDR2 YSYEKL. The CDR3 sequence is CASSHPLGLEPFREQFF. In nucleotides, the CDR3 is TGCGCCAGCAGCCATCCTCTGGGACTAGAGCCCTTCCGGGAGCAGTTCTTC.

This clonotype was counted between two and nine times. The chain couples TRBV3-1 to TRBJ1-5, with a weak D call TRBD1 (6 bases). The CDR3 covers 15 residues. V lost 1 base, J lost 6 bases, and 13 bases lay in between. Looked up from germline, CDR1 is LGHDT and CDR2 is YNNKEL (reference sequence). CDR3 coding DNA: TGTGCCAGCAGCCAAGGCCCAGGGGCCGTTCAGCCCCAGCATTTT. Translation gives CASSQGPGAVQPQHF.

This clonotype was recorded a few times. The chain recombines TRBV27 with TRBJ2-2, with no clear D. The CDR3 spans 11 residues. CDR1 and CDR2 from the germline V gene are MNHEY and SMNVEV (reference sequence). The V gene lost 5 bases and the J gene lost 7 bases, with 5 bases spanning the gap. This chain's CDR3 is CASSERGELFF. As DNA, the CDR3 is TGTGCCAGCAGTGAACGCGGGGAGCTGTTTTTT.

This clonotype appeared a few times. The chain combines TRBV29-1 with TRBJ2-5; D is unresolved. Trimming removed 5 bases from V and 5 bases from J, with 9 bases in between. The CDR3 covers 11 residues. Germline-derived CDR1 and CDR2 are SQVTM and ANQGSEA. CDR3 nucleotide sequence: TGCAGCGTTATGGCAGCGGAGACCCAGTACTTC. This translates into CSVMAAETQYF.

This clonotype was detected only a few times. This chain uses TRBV6-5 with TRBJ1-5, with 7 bases aligning to TRBD1. V lost 4 bases and J lost 6; bases outside the gene matches: 9. This CDR3 is built from 15 residues. Germline CDR1 and CDR2: MNHEY and SVGAGI. The CDR3 sequence: CASSFKRGRGQPQHF. In DNA, the CDR3 is TGTGCCAGCAGTTTCAAGAGGGGGCGAGGTCAGCCCCAGCATTTT.

The V call is TRBV14, the J call TRBJ1-5; 8 positions agree with TRBD1. Germline loops: CDR1 SGHDN, CDR2 FVKESK. The CDR3 is made up of 14 amino acids. V lost 4 bases to trimming and J lost 4 bases; unmatched junction nucleotides: 3. CDR3 sequence (DNA): TGTGCCAGCAGCCCGACAGGGGTTAATCAGCCCCAGCATTTT. It specifies CASSPTGVNQPQHF.

This clonotype was seen more than once but under ten times. The genes are TRBV29-1 and TRBJ1-1; D unresolved. From germline, CDR1 is SQVTM and CDR2 ANQGSEA. The V gene lost 4 bases and the J gene lost 1 base, with 7 bases spanning the gap. There are 12 residues in the CDR3. In nucleotides, the CDR3 is TGCAGCGTTGGCTCCGGGAACACTGAAGCTTTCTTT. This codes for CSVGSGNTEAFF.

Only a few counts were recorded for this clonotype. The rearrangement links TRBV5-1 to TRBJ2-1, with TRBD2 as a possible D gene (5 bases). The CDR3 is made up of 13 amino acids. Trimming removed 3 bases at V and 6 bases at J, with 10 bases between. Germline V gives CDR1 SGHRS, CDR2 YFSETQ. The CDR3 here is CASSSLVFNEQFF. CDR3 coding DNA: TGCGCCAGCAGCTCACTAGTGTTCAATGAGCAGTTCTTC.